Following are 20 T cell receptor beta chains from one sample sequenced in a study of CD8 T cells in ankylosing spondylitis. Each CDR3 protein gets one entry after TCRdb re-called the 5' RACE reads with MiXCR. Among approximately 350,000 distinct CDR3 sequences listed, roughly 14% were seen once. The sample taken for sequencing was blood, either unsorted or a sorted T cell fraction (not recorded which). The origin of the receptors is a male donor with ankylosing spondylitis or in good health (not recorded which).

This clonotype was seen only a few times. The chain links TRBV3-1 to TRBJ2-1; tentatively, D is TRBD2 (6 bases). Germline CDR1 is LGHDT and CDR2 is YNNKEL (reference sequence). The V end lost 4 bases, the J end lost 2 bases, and 15 bases lay between the germline ends. CDR3 length: 16 amino acids. The CDR3 coding sequence is TGTGCCAGCAGCCTCCTCACTAGCTTAGCCTACAATGAGCAGTTCTTC. It translates to CASSLLTSLAYNEQFF.

This clonotype was picked up a small number of times. CDR3 nucleotide sequence: TGTGCCATCAGAGAGGTCGTAGGGGACCCCTACGAGCAGTACTTC. It yields the protein CAIREVVGDPYEQYF. This chain connects TRBV10-3 to TRBJ2-7; D is tentatively TRBD1 or TRBD2 (5 bases each). Germline CDR1 reads ENHRY; CDR2 reads SYGVKD. The CDR3 has 15 residues. V was clipped by 6 bases and J by 2 bases, with 17 bases between them.

V is TRBV5-1 and J is TRBJ2-7; a possible D gene is TRBD2 (5 bases). Trimming cost V 3 bases and J 5 bases, with 12 bases left between them. This CDR3 has 13 residues. CDR1 is SGHRS and CDR2 is YFSETQ in the germline V gene. The CDR3: CASSSEGPDEQYF. The CDR3 DNA sequence: TGCGCCAGCAGCTCAGAGGGCCCTGACGAGCAGTACTTC.

The chain employs TRBV11-2 and TRBJ2-7; perhaps TRBD1 as D (6 bases). The length of the CDR3 is 14 residues. Germline lookup yields CDR1 SGHAT and CDR2 FQNNGV. Trimming took off 2 bases at V and 2 bases at J, with 10 bases between the two ends. The CDR3: CASSLQSGAYEQYF. The CDR3 DNA reads TGTGCCAGCAGCTTACAGTCAGGGGCCTACGAGCAGTACTTC. The full variable domain, completed using reference TRBV11-2 and TRBJ2-7, is EAGVAQSPRYKIIEKRQSVAFWCNPISGHATLYWYQQILGQGPKLLIQFQNNGVVDDSQLPKDRFSAERLKGVDSTLKIQPAKLEDSAVYLCASSLQSGAYEQYFGPGTRLTVT.

The chain carries TRBV20-1 and TRBJ2-1, with 8 nucleotides matching TRBD2. This CDR3 region has 14 residues. Germline V CDR1 and CDR2: DFQATT, SNEGSKA (reference sequence). J was trimmed by 9 bases and V by 3 bases; bases with no gene match: 10. The CDR3 loop reads CSASPGTSSGEQFF. The CDR3 DNA sequence: TGCAGTGCTAGTCCCGGGACTAGTAGCGGTGAGCAGTTCTTC.

This chain connects TRBV19 to TRBJ2-1; 8 nucleotides align to TRBD1. CDR1 LNHDA and CDR2 SQIVND come from the germline V gene (reference sequence). J was trimmed by 8 bases and V by 2 bases; bases with no gene match: 5. This CDR3 has 14 residues. CDR3 residues: CASSISQGAYEQFF. For the CDR3, the DNA is TGTGCCAGTAGTATATCCCAGGGGGCATATGAGCAGTTCTTC.

The chain is built from TRBV19 and TRBJ2-5; 11 bases fit TRBD1. The V gene's germline CDR1 is LNHDA and CDR2 SQIVND (reference sequence). The V segment lost 10 bases and the J segment 3 bases; nucleotides outside the gene matches: 19. The CDR3 spans 18 residues. The CDR3 DNA is TGTGCCACCAGTCGTAGGACAGGGGGCCCAGGGCCGGAAGAGACCCAGTACTTC. The encoded protein is CATSRRTGGPGPEETQYF.

This clonotype was seen only a few times. This chain uses TRBV3-1 with TRBJ1-1; possible D gene TRBD1, 5 bases. The CDR3 spans 15 residues. The V gene's germline CDR1 is LGHDT and CDR2 YNNKEL (reference sequence). V gave up 0 bases and J gave up 3 bases, with 11 bases separating them. CDR3 DNA: TGTGCCAGCAGCCAAGAGGGGGTTGGGGACACTGAAGCTTTCTTT. Translated: CASSQEGVGDTEAFF.

J is TRBJ2-5 and V is TRBV4-1; TRBD2 matches 13 bases. The germline V gene encodes CDR1 MGHRA and CDR2 YSYEKL. The CDR3 is 16 amino acids. Losses at the gene ends were 4 bases for V and 4 bases for J; bases not matched to a gene: 6. The CDR3 sequence is CASSPRLAGGRETQYF. The DNA for the CDR3 is TGCGCCAGCAGCCCCCGACTAGCGGGAGGCCGAGAGACCCAGTACTTC.

This clonotype was counted many times. The chain carries TRBV20-1 and TRBJ2-5, with TRBD1 matching 7 bases. The CDR3 has 13 residues. V dropped 0 bases and J dropped 2; count of bases not matched to a gene: 0. Germline V lookup: CDR1 DFQATT, CDR2 SNEGSKA (reference sequence). The chain's CDR3 is CSAREGQQETQYF. Written as DNA, the CDR3 is TGCAGTGCTAGAGAGGGACAGCAAGAGACCCAGTACTTC.

This rearrangement joins TRBV20-1 to TRBJ2-7; TRBD2 matches 8 bases. The CDR3 totals 13 residues. Germline loops: CDR1 DFQATT, CDR2 SNEGSKA (reference sequence). With V trimmed by 3 bases and J by 3 bases, 4 bases remained unmatched. The CDR3 is CSARRGDGYEQYF. The CDR3, as DNA: TGCAGTGCTAGGCGGGGGGACGGCTACGAGCAGTACTTC.

The DNA of the CDR3 is TGCGCCAGCAGCTTGGGGTTCGGGTACCAAGAGACCCAGTACTTC. Amino acids: CASSLGFGYQETQYF. This sequence joins TRBV5-1 and TRBJ2-5, with unresolved D. The V gene lost 0 bases and the J gene lost 0 bases, with 9 bases spanning the gap. The V gene's germline CDR1 is SGHRS and CDR2 YFSETQ. The CDR3 totals 15 residues.

The CDR3 coding sequence is TGTGCCAGCAGCTCGACGGAGCTGTACGAGCAGTACTTC. Protein product: CASSSTELYEQYF. The chain combines TRBV6-2 or TRBV6-3 with TRBJ2-7, with D unresolved. The germline V and J ends were trimmed by 6 bases and 4 bases, with 13 bases remaining between them. The CDR3 is 13 residues long. The V gene's germline CDR1 is MNHEY and CDR2 SVGEGT.

The J gene is TRBJ2-1, the V gene TRBV10-3; D uncertain. The V end was cut by 6 bases, the J end by 7 bases, with 16 bases between. The CDR3 length is 14 residues. Germline CDR1 ENHRY, CDR2 SYGVKD. The CDR3 spells CAISQLDRWNEQFF. In nucleotides, the CDR3 is TGTGCCATCAGCCAGTTGGACCGGTGGAATGAGCAGTTCTTC.

This clonotype was seen a few times. The chain couples TRBV12-3 or TRBV12-4 to TRBJ2-1; D possibly matches TRBD1 or TRBD2 (5 bases each). CDR3 length: 12 amino acids. V was clipped by 5 bases and J by 8 bases, with 10 bases between them. The CDR3 protein is CASSRRGDEQFF. The CDR3, as DNA: TGTGCCAGCAGTCGCCGGGGCGATGAGCAGTTCTTC.

V gene TRBV11-2 combines with J gene TRBJ2-3; D gene unclear. V was cut by 2 bases and J by 1 base, with 4 bases left in between. CDR1 and CDR2 from the germline V gene are SGHAT and FQNNGV. The CDR3 runs to 13 residues. The CDR3 loop reads CASSLSRTDTQYF. The CDR3 region has the DNA TGTGCCAGCAGCTTATCCCGCACAGATACGCAGTATTTT.

This clonotype has more than one count but fewer than ten. The chain recombines TRBV5-6 with TRBJ2-1, with 8 bases that match TRBD1. Germline values: CDR1 SGHDT, CDR2 YYEEEE. This CDR3 spans 15 amino acids. With 0 bases clipped from V and 4 bases from J, the junction kept 3 bases outside the gene matches. The DNA of the CDR3 is TGTGCCAGCAGCTTGGACACAGGGGGATACAATGAGCAGTTCTTC. Residues: CASSLDTGGYNEQFF.

The rearrangement links TRBV12-3 or TRBV12-4 to TRBJ1-6; TRBD1 matches at 8 bases. The CDR3 has 15 amino acids. V lost 6 bases, J lost 9 bases, and 10 bases stayed unmatched. Written as DNA, the CDR3 is TGTGCCAGCAGCCTTGGACAGGGTATATCTTCACCCCTCCACTTT. Translating it yields CASSLGQGISSPLHF.

This clonotype has ten or more counts. The chain links TRBV5-1 to TRBJ2-1, with 9 nucleotides matching TRBD1. With V trimmed by 0 bases and J by 6 bases, 7 bases remained unmatched. CDR3 length: 16 amino acids. CDR1 and CDR2 from the germline V gene are SGHRS and YFSETQ. The CDR3 DNA reads TGCGCCAGCAGCTTGGATGGCGGGACAGGGCTCAATGAGCAGTTCTTC. It specifies CASSLDGGTGLNEQFF.

The rearrangement joins TRBV11-1 to TRBJ2-1, with 8 bases identical to TRBD2. Germline trimming cut 4 bases from V and 0 bases from J; bases unmatched to any gene: 11. Germline lookup yields CDR1 SGHAT and CDR2 FQDESV (reference sequence). The CDR3 loop spans 18 amino acids. Here the CDR3 DNA reads TGTGCCAGCAGCTCCACGGGTAGCGGGAAGAGCTCCTACAATGAGCAGTTCTTC. It translates to CASSSTGSGKSSYNEQFF.